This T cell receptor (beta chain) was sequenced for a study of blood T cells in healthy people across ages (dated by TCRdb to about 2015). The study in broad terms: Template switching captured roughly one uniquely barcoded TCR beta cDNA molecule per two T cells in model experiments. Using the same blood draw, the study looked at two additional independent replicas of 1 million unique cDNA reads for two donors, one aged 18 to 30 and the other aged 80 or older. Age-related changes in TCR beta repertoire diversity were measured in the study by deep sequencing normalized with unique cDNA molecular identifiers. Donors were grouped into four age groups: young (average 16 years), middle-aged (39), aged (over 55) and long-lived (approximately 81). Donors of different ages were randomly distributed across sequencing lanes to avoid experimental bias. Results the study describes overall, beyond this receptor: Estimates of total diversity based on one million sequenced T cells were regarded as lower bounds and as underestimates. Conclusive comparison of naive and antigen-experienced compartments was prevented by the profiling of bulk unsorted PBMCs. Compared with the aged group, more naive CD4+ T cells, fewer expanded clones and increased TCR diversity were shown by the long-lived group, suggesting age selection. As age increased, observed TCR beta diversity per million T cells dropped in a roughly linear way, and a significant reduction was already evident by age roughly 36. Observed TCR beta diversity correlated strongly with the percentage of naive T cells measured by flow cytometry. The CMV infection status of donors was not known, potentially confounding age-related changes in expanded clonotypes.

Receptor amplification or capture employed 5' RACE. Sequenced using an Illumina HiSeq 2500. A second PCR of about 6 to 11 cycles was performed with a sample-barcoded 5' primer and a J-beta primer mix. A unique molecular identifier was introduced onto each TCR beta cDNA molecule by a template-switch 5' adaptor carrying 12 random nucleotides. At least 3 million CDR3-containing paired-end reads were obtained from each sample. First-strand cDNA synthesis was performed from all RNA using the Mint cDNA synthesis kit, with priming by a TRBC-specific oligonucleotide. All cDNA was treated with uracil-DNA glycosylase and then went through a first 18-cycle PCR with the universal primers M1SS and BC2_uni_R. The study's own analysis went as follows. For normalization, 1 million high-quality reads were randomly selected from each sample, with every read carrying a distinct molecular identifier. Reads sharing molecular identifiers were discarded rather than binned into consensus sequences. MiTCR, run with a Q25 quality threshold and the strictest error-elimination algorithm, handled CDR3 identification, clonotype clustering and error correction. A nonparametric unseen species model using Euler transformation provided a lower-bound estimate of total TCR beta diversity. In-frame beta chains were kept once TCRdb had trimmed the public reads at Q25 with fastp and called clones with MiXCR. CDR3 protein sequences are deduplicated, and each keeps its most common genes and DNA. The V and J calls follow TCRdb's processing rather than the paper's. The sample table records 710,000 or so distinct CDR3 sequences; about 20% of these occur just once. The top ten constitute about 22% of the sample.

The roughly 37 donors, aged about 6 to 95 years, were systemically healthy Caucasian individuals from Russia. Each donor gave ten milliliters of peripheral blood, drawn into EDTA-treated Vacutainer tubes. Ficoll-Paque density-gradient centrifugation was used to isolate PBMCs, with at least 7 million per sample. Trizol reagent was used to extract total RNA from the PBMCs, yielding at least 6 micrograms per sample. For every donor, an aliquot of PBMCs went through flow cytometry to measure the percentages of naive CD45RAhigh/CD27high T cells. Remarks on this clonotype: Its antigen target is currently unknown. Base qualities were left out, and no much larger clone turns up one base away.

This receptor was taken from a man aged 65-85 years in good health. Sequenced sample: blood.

At the DNA level, the sequence is TGCGCCAGCAGCACGGAGGGGTTCGGAGGGGCTTTCTTT. Its product reads: CASSTEGFGGAFF. The rearrangement joined TRBV5-1 to TRBJ1-1; TRBD1 is possibly the D segment (5 matching bases). The germline V gene sets CDR1 to SGHRS and CDR2 to YFSETQ. Deletion took 4 bases off V and 11 bases off J, with a span of 18 bases between the germline ends. CDR3 length: 13 amino acids, cysteine to phenylalanine. Only the CDR3 DNA is retained, 39 bases long and in frame from the first base.